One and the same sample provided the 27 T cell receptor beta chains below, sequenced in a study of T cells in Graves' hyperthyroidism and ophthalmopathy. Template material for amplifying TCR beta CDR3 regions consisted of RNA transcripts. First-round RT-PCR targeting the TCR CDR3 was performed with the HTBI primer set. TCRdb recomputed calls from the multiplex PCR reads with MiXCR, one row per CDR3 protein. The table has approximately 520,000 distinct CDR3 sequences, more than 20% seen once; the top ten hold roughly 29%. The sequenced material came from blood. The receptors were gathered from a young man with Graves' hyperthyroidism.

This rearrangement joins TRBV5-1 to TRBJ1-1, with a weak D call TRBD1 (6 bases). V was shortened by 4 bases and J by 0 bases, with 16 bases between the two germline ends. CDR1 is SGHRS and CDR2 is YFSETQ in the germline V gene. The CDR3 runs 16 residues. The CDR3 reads CASSPYYTGMNTEAFF. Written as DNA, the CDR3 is TGCGCCAGCAGCCCTTACTATACAGGGATGAACACTGAAGCTTTCTTT. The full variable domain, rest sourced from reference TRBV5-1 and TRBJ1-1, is KAGVTQTPRYLIKTRGQQVTLSCSPISGHRSVSWYQQTPGQGLQFLFEYFSETQRNKGNFPGRFSGRQFSNSRSEMNVSTLELGDSALYLCASSPYYTGMNTEAFFGQGTRLTVV.

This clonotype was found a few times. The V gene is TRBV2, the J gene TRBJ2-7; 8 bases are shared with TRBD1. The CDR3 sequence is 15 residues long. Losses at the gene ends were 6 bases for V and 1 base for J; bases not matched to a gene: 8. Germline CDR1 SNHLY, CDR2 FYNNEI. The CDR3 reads CASRQGVPPSYEQYF. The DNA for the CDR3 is TGTGCCAGCAGACAGGGGGTGCCGCCTTCCTACGAGCAGTACTTC.

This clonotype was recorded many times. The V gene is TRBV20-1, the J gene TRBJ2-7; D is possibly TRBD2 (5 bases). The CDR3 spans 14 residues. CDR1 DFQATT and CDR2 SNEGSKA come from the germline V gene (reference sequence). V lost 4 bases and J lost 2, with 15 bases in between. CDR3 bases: TGCAGTGCTAACTCCGGAGGCTTCCCCTACGAGCAGTACTTC. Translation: CSANSGGFPYEQYF.

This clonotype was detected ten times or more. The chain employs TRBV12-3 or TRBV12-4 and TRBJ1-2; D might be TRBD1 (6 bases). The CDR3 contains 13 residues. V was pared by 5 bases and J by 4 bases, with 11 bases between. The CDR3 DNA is TGTGCCAGCAGTCAGGGGATTTCCTATGGCTACACCTTC. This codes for CASSQGISYGYTF.

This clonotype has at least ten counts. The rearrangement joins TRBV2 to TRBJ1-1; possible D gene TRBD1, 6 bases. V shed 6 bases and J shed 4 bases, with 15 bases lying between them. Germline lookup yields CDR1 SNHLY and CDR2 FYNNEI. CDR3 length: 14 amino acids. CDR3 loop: CASRVQGGGTEAFF. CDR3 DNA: TGTGCCAGCAGAGTACAGGGTGGAGGCACTGAAGCTTTCTTT.

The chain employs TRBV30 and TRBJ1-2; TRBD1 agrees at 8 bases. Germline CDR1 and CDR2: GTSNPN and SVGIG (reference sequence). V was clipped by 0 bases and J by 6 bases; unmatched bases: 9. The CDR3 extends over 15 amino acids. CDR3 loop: CAWSVIGQGRHGYTF. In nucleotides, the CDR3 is TGTGCCTGGAGTGTAATTGGACAGGGCCGTCATGGCTACACCTTC.

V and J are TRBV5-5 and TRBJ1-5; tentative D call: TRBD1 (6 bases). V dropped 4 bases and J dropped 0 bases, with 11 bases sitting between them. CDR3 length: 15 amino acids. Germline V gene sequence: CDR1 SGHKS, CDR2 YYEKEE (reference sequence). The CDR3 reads CASSREGGSNQPQHF. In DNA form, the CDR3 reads TGTGCCAGCAGCCGGGAAGGGGGTAGCAATCAGCCCCAGCATTTT.

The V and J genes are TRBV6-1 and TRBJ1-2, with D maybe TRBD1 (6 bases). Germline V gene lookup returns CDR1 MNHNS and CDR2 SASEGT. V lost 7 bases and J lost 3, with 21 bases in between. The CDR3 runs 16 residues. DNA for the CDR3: TGTGCCAGCACCGAAGAGCCCCGGGGGCCCTACTATGGCTACACCTTC. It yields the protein CASTEEPRGPYYGYTF.

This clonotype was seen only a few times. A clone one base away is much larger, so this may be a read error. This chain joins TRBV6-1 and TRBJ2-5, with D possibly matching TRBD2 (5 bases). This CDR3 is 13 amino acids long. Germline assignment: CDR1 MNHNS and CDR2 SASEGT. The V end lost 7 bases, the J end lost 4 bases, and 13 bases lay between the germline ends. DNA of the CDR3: TGTGCCAGCATTCCAGCGGATGGAGAGACCCAGTACTTC. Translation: CASIPADGETQYF.

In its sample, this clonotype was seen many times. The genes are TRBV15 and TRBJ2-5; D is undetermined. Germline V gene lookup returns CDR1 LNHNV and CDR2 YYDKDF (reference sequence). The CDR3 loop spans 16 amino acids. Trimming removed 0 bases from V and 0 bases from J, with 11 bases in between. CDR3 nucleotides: TGTGCCACCAGCAGAGAGTGGACGGACGACCAAGAGACCCAGTACTTC. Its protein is CATSREWTDDQETQYF. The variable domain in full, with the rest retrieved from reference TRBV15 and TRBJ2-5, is DAMVIQNPRYQVTQFGKPVTLSCSQTLNHNVMYWYQQKSSQAPKLLFHYYDKDFNNEADTPDNFQSRRPNTSFCFLDIRSPGLGDTAMYLCATSREWTDDQETQYFGPGTRLLVL.

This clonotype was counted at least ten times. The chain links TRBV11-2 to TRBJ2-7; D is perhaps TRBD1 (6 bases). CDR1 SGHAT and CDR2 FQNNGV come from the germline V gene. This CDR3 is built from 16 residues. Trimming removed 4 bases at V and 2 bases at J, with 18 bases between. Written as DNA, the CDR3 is TGTGCCAGCAGCTCACGGCTATCAGGGGTAACCTACGAGCAGTACTTC. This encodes CASSSRLSGVTYEQYF.

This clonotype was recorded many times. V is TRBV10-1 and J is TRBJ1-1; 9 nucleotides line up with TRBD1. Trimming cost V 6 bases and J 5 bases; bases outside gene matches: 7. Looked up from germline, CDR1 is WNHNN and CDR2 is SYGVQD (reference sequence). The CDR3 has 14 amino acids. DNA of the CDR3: TGCGCCAGCAGCAGGGACAGGGTGTCGACTGAAGCTTTCTTT. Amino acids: CASSRDRVSTEAFF.

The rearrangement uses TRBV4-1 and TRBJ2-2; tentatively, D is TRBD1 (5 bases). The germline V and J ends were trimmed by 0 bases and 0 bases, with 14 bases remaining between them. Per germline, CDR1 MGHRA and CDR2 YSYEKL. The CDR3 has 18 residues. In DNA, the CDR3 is TGCGCCAGCAGCCAAGAAGGGGCTTCGGCGGCGAACACCGGGGAGCTGTTTTTT. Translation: CASSQEGASAANTGELFF.

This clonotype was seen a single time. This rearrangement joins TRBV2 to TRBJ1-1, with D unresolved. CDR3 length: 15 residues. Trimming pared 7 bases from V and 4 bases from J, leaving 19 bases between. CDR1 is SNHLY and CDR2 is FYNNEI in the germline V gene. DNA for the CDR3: TGTGCCAGCAATATTCGTAGGGTTAGGGTCACTGAAGCTTTCTTT. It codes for CASNIRRVRVTEAFF.

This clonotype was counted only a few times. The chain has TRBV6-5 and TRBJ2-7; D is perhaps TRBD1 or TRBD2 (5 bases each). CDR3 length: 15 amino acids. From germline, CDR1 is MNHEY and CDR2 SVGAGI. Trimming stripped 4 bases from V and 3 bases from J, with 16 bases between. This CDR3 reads CASSSHGVGGYEQYF. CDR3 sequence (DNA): TGTGCCAGCAGTTCCCACGGGGTTGGGGGCTACGAGCAGTACTTC.

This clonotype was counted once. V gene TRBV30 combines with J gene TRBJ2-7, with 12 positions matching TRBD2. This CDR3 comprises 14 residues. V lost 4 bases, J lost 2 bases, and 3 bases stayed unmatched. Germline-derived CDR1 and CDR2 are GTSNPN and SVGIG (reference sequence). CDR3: CAWTSSGGAYEQYF. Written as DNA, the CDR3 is TGTGCCTGGACTTCTAGCGGGGGGGCCTACGAGCAGTACTTC. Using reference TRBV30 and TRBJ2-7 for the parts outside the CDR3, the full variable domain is SQTIHQWPATLVQPVGSPLSLECTVEGTSNPNLYWYRQAAGRGLQLLFYSVGIGQISSEVPQNLSASRPQDRQFILSSKKLLLSDSGFYLCAWTSSGGAYEQYFGPGTRLTVT.

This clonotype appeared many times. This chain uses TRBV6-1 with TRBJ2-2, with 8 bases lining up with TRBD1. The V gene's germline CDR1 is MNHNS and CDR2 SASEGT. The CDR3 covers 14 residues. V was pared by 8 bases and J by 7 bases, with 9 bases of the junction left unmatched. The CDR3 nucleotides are TGTGCCAGCGGGGGCAGGGGGCGGATCGGGGAGCTGTTTTTT. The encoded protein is CASGGRGRIGELFF.

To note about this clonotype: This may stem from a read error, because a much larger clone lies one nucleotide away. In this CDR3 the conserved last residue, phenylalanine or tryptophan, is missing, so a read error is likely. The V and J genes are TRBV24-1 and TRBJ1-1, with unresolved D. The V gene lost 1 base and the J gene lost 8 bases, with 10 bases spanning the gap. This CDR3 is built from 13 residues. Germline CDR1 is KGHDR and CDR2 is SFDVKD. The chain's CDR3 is CATSDFYNREAFV. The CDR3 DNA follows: TGTGCCACCAGTGATTTCTACAACCGAGAAGCTTTCGTT.

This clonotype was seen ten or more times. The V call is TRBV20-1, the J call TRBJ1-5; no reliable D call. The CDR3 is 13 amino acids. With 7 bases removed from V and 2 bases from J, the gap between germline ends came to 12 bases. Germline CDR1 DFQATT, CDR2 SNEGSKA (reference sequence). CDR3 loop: CSVVKVGNQPQHF. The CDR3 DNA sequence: TGCAGTGTGGTAAAGGTGGGCAATCAGCCCCAGCATTTT.

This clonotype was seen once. The CDR3 sequence is CASRTRGGVPAYEQYF. The CDR3 DNA reads as TGTGCCAGCAGAACCCGAGGGGGGGTGCCTGCCTACGAGCAGTACTTC. V is TRBV28 and J is TRBJ2-7; D is perhaps TRBD2 (7 bases). V lost 6 bases to trimming and J lost 2 bases, with 20 bases between them. The CDR3 consists of 16 residues. Germline V lookup: CDR1 MDHEN, CDR2 SYDVKM.

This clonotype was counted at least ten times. CDR3 nucleotides: TGTGCCAGCACCCGAGGGGGTAGCGGGCGTGTCACCGGGGAGCTGTTTTTT. It is translated as CASTRGGSGRVTGELFF. This chain links TRBV6-4 with TRBJ2-2, with a possible D match to TRBD2 (7 bases). CDR3 length: 17 residues. Deletions cut 7 bases from V and 4 bases from J, with 22 bases between. CDR1 and CDR2 from the germline V gene are MRHNA and SNTAGT.

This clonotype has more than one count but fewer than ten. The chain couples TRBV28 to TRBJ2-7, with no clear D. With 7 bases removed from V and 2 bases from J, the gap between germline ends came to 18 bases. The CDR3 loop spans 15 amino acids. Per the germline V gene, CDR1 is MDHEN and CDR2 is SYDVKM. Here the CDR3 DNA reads TGTGCCAGCACCCCTATTTTACGGAGAGCCTACGAGCAGTACTTC. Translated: CASTPILRRAYEQYF.

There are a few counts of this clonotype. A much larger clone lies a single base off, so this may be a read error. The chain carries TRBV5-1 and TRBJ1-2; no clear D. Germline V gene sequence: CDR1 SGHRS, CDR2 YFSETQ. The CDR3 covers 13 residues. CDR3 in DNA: TGCTCCAGCAGCTTGTCTCAGCTCTATGGCTACACCTTC. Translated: CSSSLSQLYGYTF.

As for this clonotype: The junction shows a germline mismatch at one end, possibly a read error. The chain's CDR3 is CASSSTAGGLNTGELVF. CDR3 sequence (DNA): TGTGCCAGCAGTTCGACAGCCGGAGGCCTGAACACCGGGGAGCTGGTTTTT. The V call is TRBV6-5, the J call TRBJ2-2; D may be TRBD1 or TRBD2 (5 bases each). The CDR3 contains 17 residues. CDR1 and CDR2 from the germline V gene are MNHEY and SVGAGI.

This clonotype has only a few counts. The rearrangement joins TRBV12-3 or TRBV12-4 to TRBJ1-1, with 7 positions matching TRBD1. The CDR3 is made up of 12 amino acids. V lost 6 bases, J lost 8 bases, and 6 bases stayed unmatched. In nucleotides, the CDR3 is TGTGCCAGCAGGGTAGGGGGCGGAGAAGCTTTCTTT. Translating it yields CASRVGGGEAFF.

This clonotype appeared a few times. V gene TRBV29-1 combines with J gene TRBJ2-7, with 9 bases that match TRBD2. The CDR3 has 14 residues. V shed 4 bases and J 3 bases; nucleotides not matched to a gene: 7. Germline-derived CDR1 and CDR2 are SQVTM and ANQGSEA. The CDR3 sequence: CSVGGAGGVYEQYF. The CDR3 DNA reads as TGCAGCGTTGGAGGAGCGGGGGGCGTCTACGAGCAGTACTTC.

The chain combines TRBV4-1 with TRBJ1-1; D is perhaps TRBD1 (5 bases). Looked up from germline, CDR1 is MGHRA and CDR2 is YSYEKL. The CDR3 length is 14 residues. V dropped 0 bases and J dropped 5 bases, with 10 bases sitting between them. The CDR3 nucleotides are TGCGCCAGCAGCCAAGAAGGGGCGGCTACTGAAGCTTTCTTT. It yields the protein CASSQEGAATEAFF.